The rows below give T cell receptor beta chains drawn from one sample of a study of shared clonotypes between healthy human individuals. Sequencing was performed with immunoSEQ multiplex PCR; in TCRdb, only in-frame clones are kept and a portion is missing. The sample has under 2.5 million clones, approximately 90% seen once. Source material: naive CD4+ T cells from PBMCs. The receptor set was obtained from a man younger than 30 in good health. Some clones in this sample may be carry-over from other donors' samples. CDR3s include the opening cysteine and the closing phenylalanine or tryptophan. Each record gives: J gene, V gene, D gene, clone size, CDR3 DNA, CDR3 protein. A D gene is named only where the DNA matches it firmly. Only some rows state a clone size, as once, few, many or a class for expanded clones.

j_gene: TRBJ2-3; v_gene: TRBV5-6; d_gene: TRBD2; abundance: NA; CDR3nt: TGTGCCAGCAGCTTGGCGGGTAGCGGGAGGACAGATACGCAGTATTTT; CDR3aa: CASSLAGSGRTDTQYF
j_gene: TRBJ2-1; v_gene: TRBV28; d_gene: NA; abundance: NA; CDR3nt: TGTGCCAGCAGTTTAACCTACAATGAGCAATTCTTC; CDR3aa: CASSLTYNEQFF
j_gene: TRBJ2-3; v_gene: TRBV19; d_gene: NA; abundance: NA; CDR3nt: TGTGCCAGTAGTACAAATTGGCTAGAGCGGGCGAGCACAGATACGCAGTATTTT; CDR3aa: CASSTNWLERASTDTQYF
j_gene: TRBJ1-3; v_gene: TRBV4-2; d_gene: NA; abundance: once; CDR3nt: TGTGCCAGCAGCCAGATGGCAGGGAGGGATTCTGGAAACACCATATATTTT; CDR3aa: CASSQMAGRDSGNTIYF
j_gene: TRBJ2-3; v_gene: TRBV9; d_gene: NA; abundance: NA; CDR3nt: TGTGCCAGCAGCGTAGGCGGGACCACAGATACGCAGTATTTT; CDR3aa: CASSVGGTTDTQYF
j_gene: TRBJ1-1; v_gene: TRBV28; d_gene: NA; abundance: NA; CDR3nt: TGTGCCAGCAGCACCCAGCTTCGCACTGAAGCTTTCTTT; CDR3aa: CASSTQLRTEAFF
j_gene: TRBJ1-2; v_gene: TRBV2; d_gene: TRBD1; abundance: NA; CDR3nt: TGTGCCAGCAGTAGAGGGGGCCAAGCTAACTATGGCTACACCTTC; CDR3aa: CASSRGGQANYGYTF
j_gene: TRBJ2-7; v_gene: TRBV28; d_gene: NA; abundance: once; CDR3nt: TGTGCCAGCAGTTCGGGAAGGAACTACGAGCAGTACTTC; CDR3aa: CASSSGRNYEQYF
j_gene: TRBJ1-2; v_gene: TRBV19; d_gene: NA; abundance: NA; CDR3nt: TGTGCCAGTAGTCCCGCGGGGAGGAACTATGGCTACACCTTC; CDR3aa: CASSPAGRNYGYTF
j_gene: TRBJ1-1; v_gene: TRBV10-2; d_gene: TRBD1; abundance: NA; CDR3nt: TGCGCCAGCAGTGATTCCCACAGGGGGGAAACTGAAGCTTTCTTT; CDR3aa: CASSDSHRGETEAFF
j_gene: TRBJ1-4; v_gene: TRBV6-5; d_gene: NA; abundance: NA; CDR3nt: TGTGCCAGCAGTTACTCGCCGGGGGCAACTAATGAAAAACTGTTTTTT; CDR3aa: CASSYSPGATNEKLFF
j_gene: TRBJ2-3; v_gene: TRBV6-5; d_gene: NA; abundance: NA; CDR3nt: TGTGCCAGCAGTCATCGGGATACGCAGTATTTT; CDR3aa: CASSHRDTQYF
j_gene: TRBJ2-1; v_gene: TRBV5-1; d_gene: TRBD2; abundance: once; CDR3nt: TGCGCCAGCAGCGAACTAGCGGGAGCCAACAATGAGCAGTTCTTC; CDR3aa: CASSELAGANNEQFF
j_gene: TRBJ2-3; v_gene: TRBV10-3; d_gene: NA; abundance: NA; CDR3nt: TGTGCCACAAAAGACGGGCCCTCAGATACGCAGTATTTT; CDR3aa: CATKDGPSDTQYF
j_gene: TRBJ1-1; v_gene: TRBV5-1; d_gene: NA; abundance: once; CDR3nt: TGCGCCAGCAGCTTGGAGCCGGGGAACACTGAAGCTTTCTTT; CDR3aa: CASSLEPGNTEAFF
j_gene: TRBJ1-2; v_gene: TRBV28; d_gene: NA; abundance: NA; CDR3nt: TGTGCCAGCAGTCCACCGGGACATAGTAACTATGGCTACACCTTC; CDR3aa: CASSPPGHSNYGYTF
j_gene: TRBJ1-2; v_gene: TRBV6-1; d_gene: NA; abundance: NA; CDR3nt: TGTGCCAGCAAGGAGAGGGGGGCTATTCTTGGCTACACCTTC; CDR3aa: CASKERGAILGYTF
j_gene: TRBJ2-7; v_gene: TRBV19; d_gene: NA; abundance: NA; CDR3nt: TGTGCCAGTAGTATCCGCCTCAATAGCGTCTCCTACGAGCAGTACTTC; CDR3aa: CASSIRLNSVSYEQYF
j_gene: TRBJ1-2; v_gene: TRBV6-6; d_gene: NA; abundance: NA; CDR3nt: TGTGCCAGCAGTTACATGAGGGCGGCTAACTATGGCTACACCTTC; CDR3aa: CASSYMRAANYGYTF
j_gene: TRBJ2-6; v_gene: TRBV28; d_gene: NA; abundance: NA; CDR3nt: TGTGCCAGCAGTTTAAGGGGGGCCAACGTCCTGACTTTC; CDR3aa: CASSLRGANVLTF
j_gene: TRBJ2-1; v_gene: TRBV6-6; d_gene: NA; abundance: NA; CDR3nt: TGTGCCAGCAGGACCCTCGGAGCGGGACACCCCAATGAGCAGTTCTTC; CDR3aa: CASRTLGAGHPNEQFF
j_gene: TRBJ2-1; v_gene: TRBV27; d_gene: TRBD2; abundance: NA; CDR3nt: TGTGCCAGCAGTTTATTGACTAGCGGGAGTACCTACAATGAGCAGTTCTTC; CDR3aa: CASSLLTSGSTYNEQFF
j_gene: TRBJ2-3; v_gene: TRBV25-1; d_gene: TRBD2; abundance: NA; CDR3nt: TGTGCCAGCAGTGAGCTGGGGGGGAGCACAGATACGCAGTATTTT; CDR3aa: CASSELGGSTDTQYF
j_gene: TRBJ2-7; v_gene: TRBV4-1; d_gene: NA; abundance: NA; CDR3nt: TGCGCCAGCAGCCAAGATCAGGGGGGGAGCGAGCAGTACTTC; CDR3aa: CASSQDQGGSEQYF
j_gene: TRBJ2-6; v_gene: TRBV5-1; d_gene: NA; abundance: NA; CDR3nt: TGCGCCAGCAGCATTCGACTAGTTACTGGGGCCAACGTCCTGACTTTC; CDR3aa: CASSIRLVTGANVLTF
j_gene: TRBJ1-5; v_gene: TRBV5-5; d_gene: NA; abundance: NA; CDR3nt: TGTGCCAGCAGCTTGTTGTACAATCAGCCCCAGCATTTT; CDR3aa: CASSLLYNQPQHF
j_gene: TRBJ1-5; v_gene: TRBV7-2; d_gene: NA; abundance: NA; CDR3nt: TGTGCCAGCAGCCACGGGGGGTCGTTTCAGGGGCCTCAGCCCCAGCATTTT; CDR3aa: CASSHGGSFQGPQPQHF
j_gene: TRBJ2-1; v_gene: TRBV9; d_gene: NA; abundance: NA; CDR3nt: TGTGCCAGCAGCGTACAGGGTAACAATGAGCAGTTCTTC; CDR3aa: CASSVQGNNEQFF
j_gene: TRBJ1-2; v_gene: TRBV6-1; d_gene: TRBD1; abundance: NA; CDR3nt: TGTGCCAGCCAGCCTGGGACAGACTCTAACTATGGCTACACCTTC; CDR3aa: CASQPGTDSNYGYTF
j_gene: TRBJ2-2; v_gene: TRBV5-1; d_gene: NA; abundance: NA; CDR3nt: TGCGCCAGCAGCCCCAACGCAGGCGACTACACCGGGGAGCTGTTTTTT; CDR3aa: CASSPNAGDYTGELFF
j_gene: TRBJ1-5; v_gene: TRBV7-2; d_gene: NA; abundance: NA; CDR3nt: TGTGCCAGCAGCGCCCGACTTGGACAGCCCCAGCATTTT; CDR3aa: CASSARLGQPQHF
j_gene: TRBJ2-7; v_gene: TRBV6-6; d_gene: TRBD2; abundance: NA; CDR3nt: TGTGCCAGCAGTTTACCGGGAGGGAAATCCTACGAGCAGTACTTC; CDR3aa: CASSLPGGKSYEQYF
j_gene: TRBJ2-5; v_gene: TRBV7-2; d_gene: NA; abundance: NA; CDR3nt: TGTGCCAGCAGCTTTTCGTGGGAGACCCAGTACTTC; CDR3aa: CASSFSWETQYF
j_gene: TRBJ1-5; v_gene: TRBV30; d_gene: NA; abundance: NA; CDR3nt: TGTGCCTGGTGTGCAGGGGTCTTGACACAGCCCCAGCATTTT; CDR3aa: CAWCAGVLTQPQHF
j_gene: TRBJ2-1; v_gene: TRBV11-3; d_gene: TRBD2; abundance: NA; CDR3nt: TGTGCCAGCAGCTTAGGGTTCGCTAGCGGGAGTATGGATGAGCAGTTCTTC; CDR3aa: CASSLGFASGSMDEQFF
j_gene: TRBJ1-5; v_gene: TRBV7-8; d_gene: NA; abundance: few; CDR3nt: TGTGCCAGCAGCTTAGAATTGCGTCAGCCCCAGCATTTT; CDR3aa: CASSLELRQPQHF
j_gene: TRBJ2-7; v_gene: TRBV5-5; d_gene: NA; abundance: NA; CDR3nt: TGTGCCAGCAGCCGCAAGTCCTACGAGCAGTACTTC; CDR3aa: CASSRKSYEQYF
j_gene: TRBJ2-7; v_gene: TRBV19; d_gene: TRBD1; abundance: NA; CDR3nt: TGTGCCAGTAGTCCTAGGAGGGACAGGATTCCCTACGAGCAGTACTTC; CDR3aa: CASSPRRDRIPYEQYF
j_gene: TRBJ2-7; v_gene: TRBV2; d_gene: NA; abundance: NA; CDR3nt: TGTGCCAGCAGTGGTAAGGCGTGGCGGGGAGGAAACGAGCAGTACTTC; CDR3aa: CASSGKAWRGGNEQYF
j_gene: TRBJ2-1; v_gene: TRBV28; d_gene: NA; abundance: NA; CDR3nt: TGTGCCAGCGTCCCCGGGACCCCCAATGAGCAGTTCTTC; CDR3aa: CASVPGTPNEQFF
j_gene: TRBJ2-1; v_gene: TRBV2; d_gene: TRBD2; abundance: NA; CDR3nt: TGTGCCAGCAGTTTACTAGCGGGACGATACAATGAGCAGTTCTTC; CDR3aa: CASSLLAGRYNEQFF
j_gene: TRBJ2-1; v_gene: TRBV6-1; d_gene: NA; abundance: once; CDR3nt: TGTGCCAGCAGTATTGGCGGGACCACCTACAATGAGCAGTTCTTC; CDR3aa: CASSIGGTTYNEQFF
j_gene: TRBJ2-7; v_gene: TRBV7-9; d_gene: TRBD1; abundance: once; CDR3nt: TGTGCCAGCAGCTTAGCGGGACAGCCCTACGAGCAGTACTTC; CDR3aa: CASSLAGQPYEQYF
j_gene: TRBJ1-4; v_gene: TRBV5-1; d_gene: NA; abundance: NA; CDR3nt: TGCGCCAGCACCAAAACAGGTGGACACATAGAAAAACTGTTTTTT; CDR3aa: CASTKTGGHIEKLFF
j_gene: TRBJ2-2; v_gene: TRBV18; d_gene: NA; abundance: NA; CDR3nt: TGTGCCAGCTCACCCCCCGAAATGACGCGCTGGGGGACCGGGGAGCTGTTTTTT; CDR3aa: CASSPPEMTRWGTGELFF
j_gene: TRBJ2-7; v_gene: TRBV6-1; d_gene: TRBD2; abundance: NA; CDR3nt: TGTGCCAGCAGAGAATTTGGGACTAGCGGCGGGGGGCAGTACTTC; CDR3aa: CASREFGTSGGGQYF
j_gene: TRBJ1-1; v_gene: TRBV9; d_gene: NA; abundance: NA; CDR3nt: TGTGCCAGCAGCGTAGGGCACAGTCTGAACACTGAAGCTTTCTTT; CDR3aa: CASSVGHSLNTEAFF
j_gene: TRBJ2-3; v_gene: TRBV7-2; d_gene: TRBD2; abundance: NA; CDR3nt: TGTGCCAGCAGCAAGCGCGGGACTAGCGGGATGGTACCAGATACGCAGTATTTT; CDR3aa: CASSKRGTSGMVPDTQYF
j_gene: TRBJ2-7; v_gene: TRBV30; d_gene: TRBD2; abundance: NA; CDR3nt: TGTGCCTGGACACAACTAGCGGGGGTCTACGAGCAGTACTTC; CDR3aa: CAWTQLAGVYEQYF
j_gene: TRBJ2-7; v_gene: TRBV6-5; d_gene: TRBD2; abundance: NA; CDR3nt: TGTGCCAGCAGTTACTCCTCTAGCGGGTACTACGAGCAGTACTTC; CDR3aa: CASSYSSSGYYEQYF
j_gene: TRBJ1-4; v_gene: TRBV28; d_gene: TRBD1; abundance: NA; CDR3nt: TGTGCCAGCAGCCACGGGACAGATAATGAAAAACTGTTTTTT; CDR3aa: CASSHGTDNEKLFF
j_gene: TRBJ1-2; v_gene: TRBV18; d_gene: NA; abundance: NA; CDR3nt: TGTGCCAGCTCACCCACCGGGACCGATGGCTACACCTTC; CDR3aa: CASSPTGTDGYTF
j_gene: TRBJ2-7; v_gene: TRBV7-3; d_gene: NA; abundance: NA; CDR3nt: TGTGCCAGCAGCCCCCCGCACTTC; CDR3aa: CASSPPHF
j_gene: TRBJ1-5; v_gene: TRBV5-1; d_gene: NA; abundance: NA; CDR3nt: TGCGCCAGCAGCTTGGACGGGTCCAATCAGCCCCAGCATTTT; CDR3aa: CASSLDGSNQPQHF
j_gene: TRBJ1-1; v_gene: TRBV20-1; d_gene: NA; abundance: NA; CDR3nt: TGCAGCCAAGGGGGGATAACTGAAGCTTTCTTT; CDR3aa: CSQGGITEAFF
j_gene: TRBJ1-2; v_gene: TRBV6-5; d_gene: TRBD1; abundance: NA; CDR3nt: TGTGCCAGCAGCATGGGACAGGGAGAGCGTGGCTACACCTTC; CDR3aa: CASSMGQGERGYTF
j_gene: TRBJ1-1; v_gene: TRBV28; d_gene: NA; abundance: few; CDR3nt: TGTGCCAGTGGGGGAAGGGAAACTGAAGCTTTCTTT; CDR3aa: CASGGRETEAFF
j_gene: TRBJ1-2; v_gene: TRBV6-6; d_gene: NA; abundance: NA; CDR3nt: TGTGCCAGCAGTTACGGGGCAGGGTGGGATGTGAATGGCTACACCTTC; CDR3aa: CASSYGAGWDVNGYTF
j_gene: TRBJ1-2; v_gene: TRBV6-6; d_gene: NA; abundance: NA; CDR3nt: TGTGCCAGCAGTCGCAGAATGATAAACTATGGCTACACCTTC; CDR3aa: CASSRRMINYGYTF
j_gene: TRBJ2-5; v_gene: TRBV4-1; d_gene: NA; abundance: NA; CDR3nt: TGCGCCAGCAGCCAAACAGGGTTAAGGGAGACCCAGTACTTC; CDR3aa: CASSQTGLRETQYF